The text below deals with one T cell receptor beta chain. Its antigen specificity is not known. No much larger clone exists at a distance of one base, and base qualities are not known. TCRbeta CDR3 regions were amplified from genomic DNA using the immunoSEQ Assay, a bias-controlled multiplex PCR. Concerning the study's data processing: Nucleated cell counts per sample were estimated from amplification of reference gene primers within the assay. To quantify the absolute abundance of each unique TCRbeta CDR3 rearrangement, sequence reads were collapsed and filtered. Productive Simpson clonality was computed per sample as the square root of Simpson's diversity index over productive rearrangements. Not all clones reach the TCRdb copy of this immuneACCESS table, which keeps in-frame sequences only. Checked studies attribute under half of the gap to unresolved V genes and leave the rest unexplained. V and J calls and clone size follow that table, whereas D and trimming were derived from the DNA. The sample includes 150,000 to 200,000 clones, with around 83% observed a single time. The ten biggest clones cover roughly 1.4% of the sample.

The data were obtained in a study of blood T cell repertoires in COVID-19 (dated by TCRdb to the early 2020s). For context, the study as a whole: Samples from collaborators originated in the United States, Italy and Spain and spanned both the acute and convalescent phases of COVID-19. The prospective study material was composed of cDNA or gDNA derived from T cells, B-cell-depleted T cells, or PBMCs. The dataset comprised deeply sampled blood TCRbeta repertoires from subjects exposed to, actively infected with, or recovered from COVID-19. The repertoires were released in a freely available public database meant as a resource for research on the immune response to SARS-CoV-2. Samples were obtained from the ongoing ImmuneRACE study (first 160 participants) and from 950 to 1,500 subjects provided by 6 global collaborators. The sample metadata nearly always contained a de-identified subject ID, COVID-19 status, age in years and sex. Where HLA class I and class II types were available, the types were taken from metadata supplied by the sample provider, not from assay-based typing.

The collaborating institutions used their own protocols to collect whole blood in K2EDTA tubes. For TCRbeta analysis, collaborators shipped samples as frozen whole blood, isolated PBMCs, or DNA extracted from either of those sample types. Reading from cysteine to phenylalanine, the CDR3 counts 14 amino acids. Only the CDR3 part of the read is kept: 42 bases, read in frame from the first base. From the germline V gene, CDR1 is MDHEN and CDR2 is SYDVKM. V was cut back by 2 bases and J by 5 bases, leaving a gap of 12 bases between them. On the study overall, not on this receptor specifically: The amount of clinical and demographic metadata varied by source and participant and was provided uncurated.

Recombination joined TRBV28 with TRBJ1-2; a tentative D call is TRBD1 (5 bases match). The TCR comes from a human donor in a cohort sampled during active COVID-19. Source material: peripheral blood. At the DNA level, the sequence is TGTGCCAGCAGTTTACAAGGGGCGCGTTATGGCTACACCTTC. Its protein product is CASSLQGARYGYTF.